One and the same sample provided the 26 T cell receptor beta chains below, sequenced in a study of monozygotic twins with inflammatory bowel disease. No DNA is given; TCRdb re-called the 5' RACE reads and lists each CDR3 protein once. The sample holds about 350,000 distinct CDR3 sequences. The specimen was blood. All receptors come from a human donor with ulcerative colitis or Crohn's disease, or a healthy co-twin of an affected twin (not recorded which).

The chain recombines TRBV5-4 with TRBJ1-2. Germline V gene lookup returns CDR1 SGHNT and CDR2 YYREEE (reference sequence). The CDR3 loop spans 17 amino acids. The CDR3 sequence: CASTPMEWGRDNYGYTF.

The genes are TRBV12-3 or TRBV12-4 and TRBJ2-5; TCRdb's assignment of TRBD1 cannot be checked, as there is no DNA. This CDR3 comprises 11 residues. The CDR3 region is CASSLRGTQYF.

The rearrangement uses TRBV4-1 and TRBJ2-3; TCRdb's D gene call, TRBD2, goes unchecked for lack of DNA. There are 18 residues in the CDR3. CDR1 is MGHRA, CDR2 YSYEKL, per germline. The CDR3 protein is CASSQLRSLAGNTDTQYF.

The CDR3: CASSLGAAYYGYTF. This chain links TRBV12-3 or TRBV12-4 with TRBJ1-2; the D gene TCRdb calls, TRBD1, cannot be checked with no DNA. This CDR3 is 14 amino acids long.

The chain links TRBV7-9 to TRBJ1-1; TCRdb gives TRBD1 as the D gene, but with no DNA this cannot be confirmed. Looked up from germline, CDR1 is SEHNR and CDR2 is FQNEAQ (reference sequence). The CDR3 length is 14 residues. The CDR3 is CASSDLTVNTEAFF. Filled out from reference TRBV7-9 and TRBJ1-1, the complete variable domain reads DTGVSQNPRHKITKRGQNVTFRCDPISEHNRLYWYRQTLGQGPEFLTYFQNEAQLEKSRLLSDRFSAERPKGSFSTLEIQRTEQGDSAMYLCASSDLTVNTEAFFGQGTRLTVV.

The chain combines TRBV4-3 with TRBJ2-1; TCRdb outputs TRBD2, but without DNA this stays unchecked. Germline CDR1 LGHNA, CDR2 YSLEER. The CDR3 runs to 17 residues. The CDR3 sequence: CASSQRRAGSGYNEQFF.

V and J are TRBV12-3 or TRBV12-4 and TRBJ1-1; no DNA is available, so the TRBD1 call from TCRdb remains unchecked. The CDR3 runs to 14 residues. CDR3 sequence: CASTRQGAKTEAFF.

The V gene is TRBV7-2, the J gene TRBJ1-3. This CDR3 region has 11 residues. CDR1 SGHTA and CDR2 FQGNSA come from the germline V gene. CDR3 in amino acids: CASSRGNTIYF.

The chain employs TRBV7-9 and TRBJ2-3; the TRBD1 assignment by TCRdb is unverifiable without DNA. The CDR3 is 14 residues long. Germline CDR1 is SEHNR and CDR2 is FQNEAQ (reference sequence). CDR3 residues: CASSLSQGVDTQYF. The variable domain in full, completed from reference TRBV7-9 and TRBJ2-3, reads DTGVSQNPRHKITKRGQNVTFRCDPISEHNRLYWYRQTLGQGPEFLTYFQNEAQLEKSRLLSDRFSAERPKGSFSTLEIQRTEQGDSAMYLCASSLSQGVDTQYFGPGTRLTVL.

V and J are TRBV4-3 and TRBJ1-1; TCRdb's D call, TRBD1, is unchecked because there is no DNA. Germline-derived CDR1 and CDR2 are LGHNA and YSLEER. This CDR3 has 16 residues. CDR3 sequence reads: CASSQGAGPGDTEAFF.

The chain employs TRBV3-1 and TRBJ2-5; absent DNA, TCRdb's TRBD1 call cannot be checked. The CDR3 is made up of 14 amino acids. Germline V gene data show CDR1 as LGHDT and CDR2 as YNNKEL (reference sequence). CDR3 residues: CASSLQTGKETQYF.

The CDR3 here is CASSLIGHTPSKETQYF. This chain links TRBV28 with TRBJ2-5; the D gene TCRdb calls, TRBD1, cannot be checked with no DNA. Germline CDR1 MDHEN, CDR2 SYDVKM. This CDR3 contains 17 residues.

The CDR3 spells CASSSKPYEQYF. The chain links TRBV6-2 or TRBV6-3 to TRBJ2-7. The CDR3 has 12 residues. Germline V CDR1 and CDR2: MNHEY, SVGEGT.

V is TRBV7-2 and J is TRBJ1-1; TCRdb designates TRBD1, a call that cannot be tested without DNA. Germline V lookup: CDR1 SGHTA, CDR2 FQGNSA. The CDR3 spans 15 residues. The CDR3 is CASSFVSVSGTEAFF. The full variable domain, its missing parts supplied by reference TRBV7-2 and TRBJ1-1, is GAGVSQSPSNKVTEKGKDVELRCDPISGHTALYWYRQSLGQGLEFLIYFQGNSAPDKSGLPSDRFSAERTGGSVSTLTIQRTQQEDSAVYLCASSFVSVSGTEAFFGQGTRLTVV.

The J gene is TRBJ2-3, the V gene TRBV29-1; TCRdb selects TRBD1, and the lack of DNA leaves this call unchecked. The CDR3 loop spans 14 amino acids. Germline V gives CDR1 SQVTM, CDR2 ANQGSEA. CDR3 residues: CSVESVPGVDTQYF.

V usage is TRBV7-3 and J usage is TRBJ1-5; checking the TCRdb D call of TRBD1 is not possible without DNA. The CDR3 totals 16 residues. Germline V gene sequence: CDR1 SGHTA, CDR2 FQGTGA. The CDR3 loop is CASSYARPDSNQPQHF.

The CDR3 spells CASSPGTGFSNEQFF. This chain uses TRBV7-9 with TRBJ2-1; TCRdb lists TRBD1, though no DNA is available to test this call. Germline CDR1 reads SEHNR; CDR2 reads FQNEAQ (reference sequence). The CDR3 extends over 15 amino acids. Based on the CDR3 plus reference TRBV7-9 and TRBJ2-1, the full variable domain is DTGVSQNPRHKITKRGQNVTFRCDPISEHNRLYWYRQTLGQGPEFLTYFQNEAQLEKSRLLSDRFSAERPKGSFSTLEIQRTEQGDSAMYLCASSPGTGFSNEQFFGPGTRLTVL.

The J gene is TRBJ2-3, the V gene TRBV4-1; the TCRdb call, TRBD2, lacks DNA for checking. Germline CDR1 and CDR2: MGHRA and YSYEKL. The CDR3 has 16 amino acids. The CDR3 spells CASSQGTSGGTDTQYF.

The CDR3 region is CASSQQQFFGANVLTF. The chain combines TRBV4-3 with TRBJ2-6. CDR1 and CDR2 from the germline V gene are LGHNA and YSLEER. There are 16 residues in the CDR3.

The chain is built from TRBV5-4 and TRBJ1-1; TCRdb reports TRBD1, a call that lacks DNA to check it against. The CDR3 sequence is 15 residues long. CDR1 and CDR2 (germline): SGHNT, YYREEE (reference sequence). CDR3 region: CASFTGGGMNTEAFF.

This chain uses TRBV3-1 with TRBJ2-2. Germline V gene sequence: CDR1 LGHDT, CDR2 YNNKEL (reference sequence). The CDR3 spans 16 residues. CDR3 residues: CASSPLLVRNTGELFF.

V usage is TRBV10-2 and J usage is TRBJ2-2; no DNA is available, so the TRBD2 call from TCRdb remains unchecked. The CDR3 is 15 amino acids. Germline V gene data show CDR1 as WSHSY and CDR2 as SAAADI. CDR3 protein: CASSGGSGGAGELFF.

This chain links TRBV5-1 with TRBJ1-1. Germline V CDR1 and CDR2: SGHRS, YFSETQ. This CDR3 comprises 14 residues. Here the CDR3 reads CASSSTDRNTEAFF.

The chain joins TRBV6-5 to TRBJ1-1; TCRdb proposes TRBD1, but this gene call is untestable without DNA. Germline values: CDR1 MNHEY, CDR2 SVGAGI. This CDR3 has 16 residues. CDR3 sequence reads: CASSYSIQGTRTEAFF.

V usage is TRBV5-1 and J usage is TRBJ1-3; with no DNA, the TCRdb D assignment of TRBD1 cannot be verified. The CDR3 is 20 residues long. CDR1 is SGHRS and CDR2 is YFSETQ in the germline V gene. CDR3 protein: CASSLVAPGHLSSSGNTIYF.

The rearrangement joins TRBV7-9 to TRBJ1-3. The CDR3 consists of 16 residues. Germline CDR1 SEHNR, CDR2 FQNEAQ (reference sequence). The CDR3 spells CASSSGDGPSGNTIYF.